A single sample gave rise to the 24 T cell receptor beta chains below, sequenced in a study of OX40 agonist ivuxolimab in advanced cancers. Libraries were prepared by immunoSEQ multiplex PCR; TCRdb keeps only in-frame clonotypes and omits some of them. The sample includes some 66,000 clones, around 88% of them seen just once. Sample: CD4+ or CD8+ T cells sorted from blood, taken in a trial of the OX40 agonist ivuxolimab. These receptor sequences come from an adult with an advanced solid tumor such as melanoma, head and neck, liver or kidney cancer.

CDR3 DNA: TGTGCCAGCAGCCCGAACCCCGGGGGGGCTATTCAGTACTTC. This encodes CASSPNPGGAIQYF. The V and J genes are TRBV2 and TRBJ2-4, with TRBD2 identical over 8 bases. The germline V gene has CDR1 SNHLY and CDR2 FYNNEI. The J segment lost 10 bases and the V segment lost 6 bases, leaving 11 bases of the junction unmatched. The CDR3 is made up of 14 amino acids.

The chain employs TRBV2 and TRBJ1-2, with 7 nucleotides matching TRBD1. The CDR3 runs to 14 residues. V lost 6 bases and J lost 4; bases outside the gene matches: 8. Germline V CDR1 and CDR2: SNHLY, FYNNEI. The CDR3 sequence: CASRRTGLSYGYTF. The CDR3 DNA sequence: TGTGCCAGCAGAAGGACAGGACTCTCCTATGGCTACACCTTC.

The chain recombines TRBV18 with TRBJ2-2, with D unclear. The germline V and J ends were trimmed by 2 bases and 2 bases, with 12 bases remaining between them. This CDR3 comprises 16 residues. From germline, CDR1 is KGHSH and CDR2 LQKENI. CDR3 loop: CASSPSLSLNTGELFF. In nucleotides, the CDR3 is TGTGCCAGCTCACCATCCCTTAGCCTTAACACCGGGGAGCTGTTTTTT. Supplemented by reference TRBV18 and TRBJ2-2, the full variable domain reads NAGVMQNPRHLVRRRGQEARLRCSPMKGHSHVYWYRQLPEEGLKFMVYLQKENIIDESGMPKERFSAEFPKEGPSILRIQQVVRGDSAAYFCASSPSLSLNTGELFFGEGSRLTVL.

The chain is built from TRBV2 and TRBJ2-5, with TRBD1 identical over 7 bases. After removal of 7 bases from V and 1 base from J, the junction contained 6 bases not matched to a gene. This CDR3 region has 14 residues. Germline V lookup: CDR1 SNHLY, CDR2 FYNNEI. CDR3 in DNA: TGTGCCAGCAACTCACAGGGGTTCCAAGAGACCCAGTACTTC. Translation: CASNSQGFQETQYF.

This clone appeared once. The chain employs TRBV7-2 and TRBJ2-2, with TRBD1 matching over 10 bases. V lost 5 bases, J lost 2 bases, and 8 bases stayed unmatched. CDR1 is SGHTA and CDR2 is FQGNSA in the germline V gene. This CDR3 region has 17 residues. In nucleotides, the CDR3 is TGTGCCAGCAGCCGGGACAGGGGTAGATTAAACACCGGGGAGCTGTTTTTT. Translation: CASSRDRGRLNTGELFF.

In its sample, this clone was seen a few times. The chain is built from TRBV5-5 and TRBJ2-7; D not certain. Germline CDR1 and CDR2: SGHKS and YYEKEE (reference sequence). The V gene lost 0 bases and the J gene lost 2 bases, with 6 bases spanning the gap. The CDR3 has 13 residues. The CDR3 coding sequence is TGTGCCAGCAGCTTGGCCAAGGCCTACGAGCAGTACTTC. Amino acids: CASSLAKAYEQYF.

The rearrangement uses TRBV19 and TRBJ2-1; the D gene is possibly TRBD1 (6 bases). The CDR3 has 15 residues. Germline V gene sequence: CDR1 LNHDA, CDR2 SQIVND (reference sequence). V lost 6 bases and J lost 1, with 13 bases in between. The CDR3 region has the DNA TGTGCCAGTAGCGCCCCGGACAGATCCTACAATGAGCAGTTCTTC. It translates to CASSAPDRSYNEQFF.

This chain uses TRBV18 with TRBJ1-4; TRBD1 matches 7 bases. Germline loops: CDR1 KGHSH, CDR2 LQKENI. The CDR3 totals 15 residues. V was pared by 5 bases and J by 10 bases, with 13 bases of the junction left unmatched. The CDR3 loop reads CASSSGQADVGKLFF. The CDR3 DNA sequence: TGTGCCAGCTCATCCGGACAGGCCGATGTTGGAAAACTGTTTTTT.

The V call is TRBV6-1, the J call TRBJ2-3; 11 bases agree with TRBD2. Germline values: CDR1 MNHNS, CDR2 SASEGT. Unmatched junction bases numbered 3, after V lost 2 bases and J lost 5 bases. The CDR3 runs to 15 residues. CDR3 region: CASSEHLAGGDTQYF. The CDR3 nucleotides are TGTGCCAGCAGTGAACATCTAGCGGGGGGAGATACGCAGTATTTT.

This clone showed up just a few times. Distinct nucleotide sequences in the sample also encode this CDR3. The chain joins TRBV5-1 to TRBJ2-5, with 9 bases matching TRBD1. The CDR3 extends over 14 amino acids. Per germline, CDR1 SGHRS and CDR2 YFSETQ. The V gene end was trimmed by 4 bases and the J gene end by 2 bases; junction bases not matched to a gene: 3. This chain's CDR3 is CASSLGTGQETQYF. DNA of the CDR3: TGCGCCAGCAGCCTGGGGACAGGGCAAGAGACCCAGTACTTC.

The chain links TRBV5-6 to TRBJ1-2; D call uncertain. This CDR3 has 15 residues. Trimming stripped 3 bases from V and 8 bases from J, with 20 bases between. From germline, CDR1 is SGHDT and CDR2 YYEEEE. DNA for the CDR3: TGTGCCAGCAGCTCGGCCGGAGGCGTTTTGTGGGGCTACACCTTC. Translated: CASSSAGGVLWGYTF.

V gene TRBV6-1 combines with J gene TRBJ2-3; 7 bases align to TRBD2. This CDR3 has 13 amino acids. Germline CDR1 MNHNS, CDR2 SASEGT. With 5 bases clipped from V and 6 bases from J, the junction kept 5 bases outside the gene matches. In nucleotides, the CDR3 is TGTGCCAGCAGTCTAAGGGGAGGGGATACGCAGTATTTT. Amino acid sequence: CASSLRGGDTQYF.

This sequence joins TRBV4-1 and TRBJ1-4; TRBD1 aligns across 7 bases. The germline gives CDR1 MGHRA, CDR2 YSYEKL. The CDR3 is 15 residues long. V trimming: 2 bases; J trimming: 3 bases; junction bases outside the gene matches: 3. The CDR3 loop reads CASSQQTGSNEKLFF. CDR3 nucleotide sequence: TGCGCCAGCAGCCAACAGACAGGGTCTAATGAAAAACTGTTTTTT.

This sequence joins TRBV2 and TRBJ1-5, with unresolved D. Per the germline V gene, CDR1 is SNHLY and CDR2 is FYNNEI. V was shortened by 8 bases and J by 5 bases, with 13 bases between the two germline ends. This CDR3 comprises 13 residues. CDR3 in amino acids: CASGFMADQPQHF. The CDR3 DNA is TGTGCCAGCGGATTTATGGCGGATCAGCCCCAGCATTTT. Filled out from reference TRBV2 and TRBJ1-5, the complete variable domain reads EPEVTQTPSHQVTQMGQEVILRCVPISNHLYFYWYRQILGQKVEFLVSFYNNEISEKSEIFDDQFSVERPDGSNFTLKIRSTKLEDSAMYFCASGFMADQPQHFGDGTRLSIL.

The rearrangement links TRBV2 to TRBJ2-3; D remains unclear. This CDR3 spans 13 amino acids. CDR1 is SNHLY, CDR2 FYNNEI, per germline. V lost 7 bases and J 1 base, leaving 9 bases between the germline ends. The DNA of the CDR3 is TGTGCCAGCAATTTTTTAGGCACAGATACGCAGTATTTT. It codes for CASNFLGTDTQYF.

V is TRBV7-2 and J is TRBJ2-3; maybe TRBD2 (6 bases). The CDR3 has 14 residues. Germline-derived CDR1 and CDR2 are SGHTA and FQGNSA. With 4 bases removed from V and 4 bases from J, the gap between germline ends came to 12 bases. CDR3 nucleotide sequence: TGTGCCAGCAGCTCAAAGGCGGGACCAGATACGCAGTATTTT. It is translated as CASSSKAGPDTQYF.

This sequence joins TRBV2 and TRBJ1-6; the D gene is possibly TRBD1 (6 bases). This CDR3 has 14 residues. Trimming took off 6 bases at V and 9 bases at J, with 15 bases between the two ends. The V gene's germline CDR1 is SNHLY and CDR2 FYNNEI. The CDR3 loop is CASSTQGRGSPLHF. The DNA of the CDR3 is TGTGCCAGCAGCACACAGGGTCGCGGTTCACCCCTCCACTTT.

The rearrangement uses TRBV5-1 and TRBJ1-1, with a possible D match to TRBD1 (6 bases). V lost 0 bases, J lost 4 bases, and 13 bases lay in between. The CDR3 consists of 15 residues. The germline CDR1 and CDR2 sequences are SGHRS and YFSETQ. CDR3 sequence reads: CASSLATGRATEAFF. The CDR3 bases are TGCGCCAGCAGCTTGGCAACAGGGCGAGCCACTGAAGCTTTCTTT.

This clone showed up just a few times. The gene calls are TRBV7-2 and TRBJ1-5; no clear D. Trimming pared 5 bases from V and 2 bases from J, leaving 13 bases between. The germline V gene encodes CDR1 SGHTA and CDR2 FQGNSA. CDR3 length: 15 residues. The CDR3 nucleotides read TGTGCCAGCAGCCCAAGAGGCGGGGGCAATCAGCCCCAGCATTTT. Encoded protein: CASSPRGGGNQPQHF.

CDR3 amino acids: CAGTGGMGQPQHF. In nucleotides, the CDR3 is TGTGCCGGAACAGGGGGCATGGGTCAGCCCCAGCATTTT. The V call is TRBV6-5, the J call TRBJ1-5, with 9 bases identical to TRBD1. V lost 11 bases to trimming and J lost 6 bases; unmatched junction nucleotides: 8. From germline, CDR1 is MNHEY and CDR2 SVGAGI. The CDR3 sequence is 13 residues long.

The J gene is TRBJ2-5, the V gene TRBV7-6, with 7 bases aligning to TRBD2. Germline-derived CDR1 and CDR2 are SGHVS and FNYEAQ. With V trimmed by 1 base and J by 4 bases, 0 bases remained unmatched. The CDR3 length is 13 residues. The CDR3 DNA is TGTGCCAGCAGCTTAGGGACTAGAGAGACCCAGTACTTC. It yields the protein CASSLGTRETQYF.

Details on this clone: The sample has other DNA sequences that encode this CDR3 too. The chain carries TRBV30 and TRBJ1-1; D gene ambiguous. Germline V gene lookup returns CDR1 GTSNPN and CDR2 SVGIG (reference sequence). The CDR3 loop spans 13 amino acids. Trimming left V 0 bases short and J 4 bases short, with 9 bases between. The CDR3 bases are TGTGCCTGGAGTGTACTGGGAGGCACTGAAGCTTTCTTT. As protein: CAWSVLGGTEAFF.

The rearrangement links TRBV6-5 to TRBJ1-5, with D maybe TRBD1 (5 bases). CDR1 and CDR2 (germline): MNHEY, SVGAGI. CDR3 size: 12 residues. The V and J ends lost 6 bases and 2 bases respectively, with 5 bases between them. This CDR3 is CASRQGNQPQHF. In DNA form, the CDR3 reads TGTGCCAGCAGACAGGGCAATCAGCCCCAGCATTTT.

This chain connects TRBV5-4 to TRBJ2-5; 14 positions match TRBD2. The V gene end was trimmed by 3 bases and the J gene end by 5 bases; junction bases not matched to a gene: 6. The CDR3 has 16 residues. The germline V gene has CDR1 SGHNT and CDR2 YYREEE (reference sequence). The CDR3, as DNA: TGTGCCAGCAGCTCGAGACTAGCGGGGGGGTTGGAGACCCAGTACTTC. Protein: CASSSRLAGGLETQYF.